This section outlines one TCR beta chain sequence together with its context. This sample was included in a study of blood T cell repertoires in COVID-19. As for the study in general: There were acute and convalescent COVID-19 samples, and they came from the United States, Italy and Spain.

Original analysis: The assay estimated nucleated cells by amplifying reference gene primers. The data were produced by immunoSEQ multiplex PCR, yet TCRdb's version contains in-frame clones alone and is incomplete. The V and J calls and the clone size are those of that table, but D and trimming were determined from the DNA. There are about 64,000 clones in the sample; approximately 91% occur only once, and roughly 1.5% lies in the top ten. The receptor comes from a human donor in a cohort sampled during active COVID-19. The sample was peripheral blood.

The CDR3 region is CASSFRTGATGELFF. The CDR3 coding sequence is TGTGCCAGCAGCTTTCGAACAGGGGCCACCGGGGAGCTGTTTTTT. The chain carries TRBV11-2 and TRBJ2-2; TRBD1 matches 7 bases. The CDR3 contains 15 residues. V trimming: 3 bases; J trimming: 4 bases; junction bases outside the gene matches: 5. Per the germline V gene, CDR1 is SGHAT and CDR2 is FQNNGV.